Here is one T cell receptor (beta chain) with its context. Its antigen remains unidentified. The data derive from a study of identical twins. Study results and caveats: Twins showed weaker excess sharing in their beta out-of-frame sequences.

Template switching created a universal primer site, and the cDNA included unique molecular identifiers. A single record per CDR3 protein comes from TCRdb applying MiXCR to the 5' RACE reads. The sample lists a few hundred thousand distinct CDR3 sequences, roughly 9.9% occurring once. J was trimmed by 5 bases and V by 5 bases; bases with no gene match: 13. The germline CDR1 and CDR2 sequences are LNHDA and SQIVND (reference sequence). The CDR3 is 16 residues long. These same data were also listed under a study on yellow fever vaccine responses in identical twins.

The sequence derives from a woman between 18 and 29 years old in good health. The J gene is TRBJ2-5, the V gene TRBV19, with 8 positions matching TRBD1. Specimen: PBMCs. The CDR3 spells CASSFRTGTTRETQYF. CDR3 DNA sequence: TGTGCCAGTAGTTTCCGGACAGGGACCACTCGGGAGACCCAGTACTTC.